This paragraph covers one T cell receptor (beta chain) sequence. Its matching antigen is unknown. The length of the CDR3 is 14 residues. CDR1 DFQATT and CDR2 SNEGSKA come from the germline V gene (reference sequence). The record originates from a study of T cells expressing NK-cell markers. Study summary: The authors derived TCR beta repertoires from sorted CD3+CD56+NKG2C+, CD3+CD56+NKG2C- and CD3+CD56-NKG2C+ T cells. Eight donors were sequenced, seven testing HCMV-seropositive and one testing seronegative.

Study results and caveats: Once again these clonotypes came out on top in the CD3+CD56-NKG2C+ fraction of several donors.

5'RACE template switching with UMIs generated TCR beta cDNA. TCRdb re-called the 5' RACE reads and shows each CDR3 protein once, DNA omitted. This sample carries 200,000 to 300,000 distinct CDR3 sequences, with 0.39% going to the ten biggest clones. V and J are TRBV20-1 and TRBJ2-1. Specimen: blood T cells: a sorted CD56 or NKG2C T cell subset, CD4+ or CD8+ T cells, or bulk PBMC T cells (not recorded which). The source is a man aged 18 to 30 in good health. Here the CDR3 reads CSARRPSSYNEQFF.